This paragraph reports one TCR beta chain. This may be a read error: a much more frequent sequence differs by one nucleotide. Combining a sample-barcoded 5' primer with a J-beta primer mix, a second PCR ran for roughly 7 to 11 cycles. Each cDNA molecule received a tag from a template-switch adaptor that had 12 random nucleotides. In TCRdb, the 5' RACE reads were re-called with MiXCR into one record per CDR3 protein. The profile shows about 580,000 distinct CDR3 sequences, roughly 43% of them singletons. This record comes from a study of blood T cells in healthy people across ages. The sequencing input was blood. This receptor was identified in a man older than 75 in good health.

The CDR3 sequence is CASSYTNIGTVGNEQYF. The CDR3 DNA is TGTGCCAGCAGTTATACTAATATCGGGACGGTAGGTAATGAGCAGTACTTC. The chain uses TRBV6-6 and TRBJ2-7; D may match TRBD1 or TRBD2 (5 bases each). V gave up 3 bases and J gave up 7 bases, with 25 bases separating them. This CDR3 contains 17 residues. The V gene's germline CDR1 is MNHNY and CDR2 SVGAGI (reference sequence).